This T cell receptor beta chain was found in a study of molecular identifiers for immune sequencing clone quantification listed by TCRdb under 2018. Background for the entire study: In a replicate experiment, RNA from around 20,000 or 100,000 naive CD8 T cells was split into five aliquots, four of which were sequenced. This methods study used CD8 T cells to benchmark TCR RNA copy counting and molecular-identifier clustering-based TCR repertoire sequencing (MIDCIRS).

Study-level results and caveats: Spiked-in Jurkat TCR RNA (about ten copies' worth), which is not part of the donor repertoire, was contained in the naive libraries. When barcode sub-clustering was left out, chimeric consensus sequences inflated TCR diversity, with chimeras reaching as high as 47%. Clones above 20 RNA copies held over 98% of molecules in CMV-specific effector cells but under 1% in naive cells. Highly expanded clone sizes could be underestimated if identical TCR molecules share a barcode. A single cell's worth of spiked-in Jurkat TCR RNA was reported detectable even among 750,000 to 1,000,000 naive CD8 T cells. Modeling estimated approximately 3 recovered TCR RNA copies per cell, compared with about 10 by digital PCR, which implies 30% to 35% capture efficiency.

The table lists this clonotype with many counts. Its antigen remains undetermined. Base qualities are not provided; no much larger clone lies one nucleotide away. Naive CD8 T cell libraries were made from 20,000 to 1,000,000 sorted cells using 10%, 30% or 50% of purified RNA. On a BD FACSAria II, naive CD8 T cells were FACS-sorted as CD8+CD4-CCR7+CD45RA+ and collected into RLT Plus buffer. To test detection sensitivity, Jurkat RNA equal to over nine TCR copies was added to samples of roughly 18,000-1,100,000 naive CD8 T cells. Enrichment of CD8 T cells was done with RosetteSep CD8+ T Cell Enrichment Cocktail plus Ficoll-Paque, and ACK red cell lysis came afterward. The library came from PCR. Sequenced on a NextSeq 500. Bulk TCR libraries were made following a previously described method, with the TCR primers given in Table S5. Purification of total RNA was performed with the Qiagen AllPrep DNA/RNA kit. Before analysis, reads from multiple sequencing runs of the same library were pooled. Concerning the study's data processing: Reads were retained only if their TCR constant sequence matched exactly, and those retained reads were trimmed to 150 nt and grouped according to their 12-nt molecular barcodes. Reads within each barcode group were sub-clustered using a 15% Levenshtein threshold, and quality-weighted consensus sequences were constructed for each RNA molecule. Non-functional sequences were removed, as were lower-count sequences one edit away from another. Based on a fit of two negative binomial distributions, barcode sub-clusters having less than 20% of the maximum read count were discarded. In-frame beta chains were kept once TCRdb had trimmed the public reads at Q25 with fastp and called clones with MiXCR. Each CDR3 protein appears once, grouped with its most common genes and DNA. TCRdb, not the original authors, processed these V and J calls. The sample table lists 490,000 or so distinct CDR3 sequences, about 25% of them with a count of one. 0.7% to 0.9% of the sample comes from the top ten.

The cysteine opens and the phenylalanine closes a CDR3 of 14 amino acids. Only CDR3 DNA is held: 42 bases, read in frame from base 1. V is pruned by 6 bases and J by 7 bases, leaving 14 bases of the junction without a gene match. The germline V gene (reference sequence) supplies CDR1 GTSNPN and CDR2 SVGIG. This clonotype was obtained from a human donor in good health. Some libraries in this study had Jurkat cell RNA spiked in. Source material: naive CD8+ T cells from blood, with Jurkat cell RNA spiked in. In light of the paper, this sample's cell subset or site label describes: FACS-sorted CD8+CD4-CCR7+CD45RA+ naive T cells. The V and J genes are TRBV30 and TRBJ1-1, and TRBD1 matches 7 of the central bases. The nucleotides read TGTGCCTGTTCCGGGTTAGGGGGCTTATATGAAGCTTTCTTT. It translates to CACSGLGGLYEAFF.